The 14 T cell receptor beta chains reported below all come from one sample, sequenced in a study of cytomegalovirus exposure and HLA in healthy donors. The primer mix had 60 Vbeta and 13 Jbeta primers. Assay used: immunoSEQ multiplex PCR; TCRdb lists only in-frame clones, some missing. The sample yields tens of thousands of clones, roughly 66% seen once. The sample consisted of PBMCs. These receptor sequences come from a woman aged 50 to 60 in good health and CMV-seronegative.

Written as DNA, the CDR3 is TGCGCCAGCAGCCAAGTCTTGAGAACAGGGGGCGAGCAGTACTTC. This sequence encodes CASSQVLRTGGEQYF. The gene calls are TRBV4-1 and TRBJ2-7; 8 bases line up with TRBD1. The V and J ends lost 1 base and 6 bases, in that order; junction bases with no gene match: 8. From germline, CDR1 is MGHRA and CDR2 YSYEKL. This CDR3 spans 15 amino acids.

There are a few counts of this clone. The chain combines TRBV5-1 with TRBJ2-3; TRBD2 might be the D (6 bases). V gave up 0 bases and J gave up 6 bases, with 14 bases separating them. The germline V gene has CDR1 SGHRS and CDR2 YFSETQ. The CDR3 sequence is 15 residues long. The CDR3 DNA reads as TGCGCCAGCAGCTTGGCCGCGGCGGGGATTGATACGCAGTATTTT. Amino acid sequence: CASSLAAAGIDTQYF.

The chain's CDR3 is CASTPRREGWNEQFF. In DNA form, the CDR3 reads TGTGCCAGCACCCCCCGGCGGGAGGGTTGGAATGAGCAGTTCTTC. The chain combines TRBV2 with TRBJ2-1, with TRBD2 matching 9 bases. Germline CDR1 and CDR2: SNHLY and FYNNEI. The junction had 11 bases not matched to a gene; V was cut back by 7 bases and J by 7 bases. There are 15 residues in the CDR3.

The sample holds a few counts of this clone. CDR3 residues: CASNRVAASNTGELFF. The CDR3 DNA sequence: TGTGCCAGCAACCGCGTCGCGGCATCGAACACCGGGGAGCTGTTTTTT. The chain joins TRBV5-5 to TRBJ2-2; D is ambiguous. Germline V lookup: CDR1 SGHKS, CDR2 YYEKEE (reference sequence). V dropped 6 bases and J dropped 0 bases, with 15 bases sitting between them. CDR3 length: 16 residues.

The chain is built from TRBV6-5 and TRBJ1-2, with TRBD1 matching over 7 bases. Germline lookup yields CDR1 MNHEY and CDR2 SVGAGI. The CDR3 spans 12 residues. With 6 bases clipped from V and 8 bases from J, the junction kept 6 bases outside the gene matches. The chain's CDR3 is CASSLPGQGYTF. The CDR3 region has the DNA TGTGCCAGCAGCCTACCGGGACAGGGCTACACCTTC.

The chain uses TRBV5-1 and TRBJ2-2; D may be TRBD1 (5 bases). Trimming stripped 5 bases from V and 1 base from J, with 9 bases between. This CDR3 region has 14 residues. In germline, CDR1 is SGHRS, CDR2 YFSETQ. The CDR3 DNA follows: TGCGCCAGCAGGTATAGGGGGAACACCGGGGAGCTGTTTTTT. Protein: CASRYRGNTGELFF.

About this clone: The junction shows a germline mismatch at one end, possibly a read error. CDR3 DNA: TGTGCCAGCAATTACTCGAACGCGGGAGACCACGAGCAGTACTTC. It encodes CASNYSNAGDHEQYF. The rearrangement links TRBV6-5 to TRBJ2-7; 7 bases agree with TRBD2. Germline V gene data show CDR1 as MNHEY and CDR2 as SVGAGI. This CDR3 region has 15 residues.

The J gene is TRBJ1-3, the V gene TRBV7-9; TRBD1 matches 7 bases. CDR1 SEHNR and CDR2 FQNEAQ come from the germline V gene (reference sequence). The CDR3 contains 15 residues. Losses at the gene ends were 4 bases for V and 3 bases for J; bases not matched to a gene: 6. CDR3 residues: CASSSRQGHGNTIYF. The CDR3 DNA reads TGTGCCAGCAGCTCTAGACAGGGTCATGGAAACACCATATATTTT.

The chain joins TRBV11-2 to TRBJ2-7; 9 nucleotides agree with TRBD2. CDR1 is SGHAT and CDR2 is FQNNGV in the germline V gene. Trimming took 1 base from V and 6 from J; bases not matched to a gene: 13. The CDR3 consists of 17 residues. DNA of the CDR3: TGTGCCAGCAGCTTAGGGGGCGGTAGCGGGAGTTCCGGCGAGCAGTACTTC. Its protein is CASSLGGGSGSSGEQYF. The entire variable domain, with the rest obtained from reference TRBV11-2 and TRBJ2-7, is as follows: EAGVAQSPRYKIIEKRQSVAFWCNPISGHATLYWYQQILGQGPKLLIQFQNNGVVDDSQLPKDRFSAERLKGVDSTLKIQPAKLEDSAVYLCASSLGGGSGSSGEQYFGPGTRLTVT.

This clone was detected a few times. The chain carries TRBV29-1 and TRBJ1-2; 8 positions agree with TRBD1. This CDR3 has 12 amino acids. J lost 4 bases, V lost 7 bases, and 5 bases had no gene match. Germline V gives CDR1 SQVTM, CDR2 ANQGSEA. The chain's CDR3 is CSAGGSIYGYTF. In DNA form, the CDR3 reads TGCAGCGCAGGGGGCTCTATCTATGGCTACACCTTC.

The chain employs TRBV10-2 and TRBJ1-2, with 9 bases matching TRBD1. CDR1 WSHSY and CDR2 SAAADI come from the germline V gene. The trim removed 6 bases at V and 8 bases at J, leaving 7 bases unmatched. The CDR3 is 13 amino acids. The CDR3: CASRTGGINGYTF. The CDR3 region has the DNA TGCGCCAGCAGGACAGGGGGAATTAACGGCTACACCTTC.

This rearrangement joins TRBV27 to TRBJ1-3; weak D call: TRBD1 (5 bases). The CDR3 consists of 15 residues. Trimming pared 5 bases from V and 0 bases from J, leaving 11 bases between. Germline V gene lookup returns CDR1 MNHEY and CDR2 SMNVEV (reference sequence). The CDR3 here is CASSPMTASGNTIYF. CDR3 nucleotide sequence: TGTGCCAGCAGTCCGATGACAGCCTCTGGAAACACCATATATTTT.

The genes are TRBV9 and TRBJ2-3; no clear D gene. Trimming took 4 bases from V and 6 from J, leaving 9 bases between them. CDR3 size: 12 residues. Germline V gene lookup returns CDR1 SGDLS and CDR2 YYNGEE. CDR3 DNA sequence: TGTGCCAGCAGCCTCGGTGTGGATACGCAGTATTTT. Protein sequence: CASSLGVDTQYF.

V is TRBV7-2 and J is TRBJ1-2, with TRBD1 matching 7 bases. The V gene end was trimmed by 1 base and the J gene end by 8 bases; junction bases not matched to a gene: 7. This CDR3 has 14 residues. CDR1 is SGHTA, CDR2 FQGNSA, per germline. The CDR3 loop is CASSLGRDREGYTF. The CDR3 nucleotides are TGTGCCAGCAGCTTAGGCCGAGACAGGGAGGGCTACACCTTC.